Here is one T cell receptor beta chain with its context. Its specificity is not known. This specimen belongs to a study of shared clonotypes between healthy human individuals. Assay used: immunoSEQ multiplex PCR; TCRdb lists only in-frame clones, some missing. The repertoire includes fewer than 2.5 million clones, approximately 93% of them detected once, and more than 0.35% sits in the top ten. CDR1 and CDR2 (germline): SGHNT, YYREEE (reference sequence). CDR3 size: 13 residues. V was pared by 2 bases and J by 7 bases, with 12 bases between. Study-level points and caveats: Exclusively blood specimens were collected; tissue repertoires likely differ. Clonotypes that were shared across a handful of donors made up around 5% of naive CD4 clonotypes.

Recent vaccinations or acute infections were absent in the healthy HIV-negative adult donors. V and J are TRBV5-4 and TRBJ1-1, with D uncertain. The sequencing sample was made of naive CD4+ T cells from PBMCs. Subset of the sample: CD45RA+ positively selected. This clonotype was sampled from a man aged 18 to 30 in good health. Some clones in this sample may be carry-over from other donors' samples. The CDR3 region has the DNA TGTGCCAGCAGCTTTTGGGAAGCGGGTGAAGCTTTCTTT. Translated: CASSFWEAGEAFF.